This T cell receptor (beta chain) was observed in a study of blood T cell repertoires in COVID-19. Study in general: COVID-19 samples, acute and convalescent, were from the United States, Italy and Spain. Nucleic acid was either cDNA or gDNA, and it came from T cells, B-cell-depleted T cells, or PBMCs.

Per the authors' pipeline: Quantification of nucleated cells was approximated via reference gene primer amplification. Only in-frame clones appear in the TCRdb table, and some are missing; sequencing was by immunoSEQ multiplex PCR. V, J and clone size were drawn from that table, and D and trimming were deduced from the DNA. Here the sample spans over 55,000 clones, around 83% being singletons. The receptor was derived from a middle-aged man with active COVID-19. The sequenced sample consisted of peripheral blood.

CDR3 loop: CASSDLLAGGPTDTQYF. CDR3 nucleotide sequence: TGTGCCAGCAGTGACCTCCTAGCGGGGGGGCCTACAGATACGCAGTATTTT. The chain carries TRBV6-1 and TRBJ2-3; 12 bases agree with TRBD2. The V gene end was trimmed by 3 bases and the J gene end by 3 bases; junction bases not matched to a gene: 7. There are 17 residues in the CDR3. The germline V gene encodes CDR1 MNHNS and CDR2 SASEGT.